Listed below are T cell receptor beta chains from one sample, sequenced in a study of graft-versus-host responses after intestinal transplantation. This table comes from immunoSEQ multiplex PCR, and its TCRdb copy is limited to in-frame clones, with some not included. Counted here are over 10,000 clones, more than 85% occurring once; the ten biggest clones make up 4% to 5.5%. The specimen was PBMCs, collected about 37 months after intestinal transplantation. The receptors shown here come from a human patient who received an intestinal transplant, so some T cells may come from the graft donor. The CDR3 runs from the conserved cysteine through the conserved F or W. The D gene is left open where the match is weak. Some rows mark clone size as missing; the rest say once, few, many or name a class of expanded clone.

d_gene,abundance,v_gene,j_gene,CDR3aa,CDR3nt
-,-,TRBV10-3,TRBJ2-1,CAISPRTQNNEQFF,TGTGCCATCAGCCCACGTACTCAGAACAATGAGCAGTTCTTC
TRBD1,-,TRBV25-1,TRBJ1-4,CASSRTGSNEKLFF,TGTGCCAGCAGTCGGACAGGGTCTAATGAAAAACTGTTTTTT
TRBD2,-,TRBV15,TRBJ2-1,CATSRDGVAGGGAHNEQFF,TGTGCCACCAGCAGAGATGGGGTCGCGGGCGGGGGGGCACACAATGAGCAGTTCTTC
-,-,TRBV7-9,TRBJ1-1,CASSPLVGAGTEAFF,TGTGCCAGCAGCCCTCTCGTGGGGGCTGGGACTGAAGCTTTCTTT
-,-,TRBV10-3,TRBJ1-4,CTSFRVKLFF,TGCACATCGTTCAGGGTAAAACTGTTTTTT
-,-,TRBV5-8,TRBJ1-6,CASSLGSTSRSLHF,TGTGCCAGCAGTTTGGGGAGTACAAGTCGGTCCCTCCACTTT
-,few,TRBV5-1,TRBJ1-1,CASSESQSQTEAFF,TGCGCCAGCAGCGAATCACAATCCCAAACTGAAGCTTTCTTT
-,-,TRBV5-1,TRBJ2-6,CASSLGPGSANVLTF,TGCGCCAGCAGCTTGGGTCCAGGCTCAGCCAACGTCCTGACTTTC
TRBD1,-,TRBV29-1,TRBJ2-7,CSVPTQGAHDEQYF,TGCAGCGTCCCAACCCAGGGGGCTCACGACGAGCAGTACTTC
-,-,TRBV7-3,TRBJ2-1,CASSLSPEFSYNEQFF,TGTGCCAGCAGCTTATCACCAGAATTCTCCTACAATGAGCAGTTCTTC
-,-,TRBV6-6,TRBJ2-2,CASSYVGAGELFF,TGTGCCAGCAGTTACGTCGGGGCTGGGGAGCTGTTTTTT
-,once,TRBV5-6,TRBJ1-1,CASSPTLGTVSEAFF,TGTGCCAGCAGCCCTACTCTTGGTACGGTCAGTGAAGCTTTCTTT
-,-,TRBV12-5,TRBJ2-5,CASGLPDYWETQYF,TGTGCTAGTGGTTTGCCCGACTATTGGGAGACCCAGTACTTC
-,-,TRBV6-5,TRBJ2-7,CASSYEDSNYEQYF,TGTGCCAGCAGTTACGAGGACAGCAATTACGAGCAGTACTTC
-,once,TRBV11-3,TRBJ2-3,CASSLVGGDTQYF,TGTGCCAGCAGCTTAGTGGGGGGAGATACGCAGTATTTT
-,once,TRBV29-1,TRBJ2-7,CSVIVDSLYYEQYF,TGCAGCGTTATTGTGGACAGCCTCTACTACGAGCAGTACTTC
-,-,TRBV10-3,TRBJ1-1,CAISHPSGEPEAFF,TGTGCCATCTCACATCCGTCGGGGGAACCTGAAGCTTTCTTT
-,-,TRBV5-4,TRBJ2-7,CASSLGMDYEQYF,TGTGCCAGCAGCTTGGGAATGGACTACGAGCAGTACTTC
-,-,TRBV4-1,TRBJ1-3,CASSQIRGVWDTIYF,TGCGCCAGCAGTCAGATCCGGGGAGTCTGGGACACCATATATTTT
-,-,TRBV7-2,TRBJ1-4,CASSQFFATNEKLFF,TGTGCCAGCAGCCAATTCTTTGCCACTAATGAAAAACTGTTTTTT
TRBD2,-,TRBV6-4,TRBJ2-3,CASSEGLATDTQYF,TGTGCCAGCAGTGAGGGACTAGCCACAGATACGCAGTATTTT
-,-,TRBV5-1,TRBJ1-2,CASSLLVGEGGGYTF,TGCGCCAGCAGCTTGTTAGTAGGGGAGGGCGGTGGCTACACCTTC
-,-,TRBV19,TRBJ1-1,CASSILVGTEAFF,TGTGCCAGTAGTATATTAGTGGGCACTGAAGCTTTCTTT
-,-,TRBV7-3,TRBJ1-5,CASSLMGAPQPQHF,TGTGCCAGCAGCTTAATGGGGGCCCCTCAGCCCCAGCATTTT
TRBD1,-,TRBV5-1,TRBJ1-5,CASRPTGGAGQPQHF,TGCGCCAGCAGACCCACAGGGGGCGCGGGACAGCCCCAGCATTTT
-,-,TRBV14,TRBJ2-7,CASSQGGGTYEQYF,TGTGCCAGCAGCCAAGGAGGGGGAACCTACGAGCAGTACTTC
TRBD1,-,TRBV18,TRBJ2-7,CASSPRVGGTGGTYEQYF,TGTGCCAGCTCACCCCGAGTCGGGGGGACAGGGGGCACCTACGAGCAGTACTTC
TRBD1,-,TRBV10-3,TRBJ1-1,CAISGGPGQGGTEAFF,TGTGCCATCAGTGGGGGACCGGGACAGGGTGGCACTGAAGCTTTCTTT
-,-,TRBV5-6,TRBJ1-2,CASSLAPRYGYTF,TGTGCCAGCAGCTTGGCCCCCCGCTATGGCTACACCTTC
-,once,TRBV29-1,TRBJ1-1,CSVFQAEAFF,TGCAGCGTTTTCCAGGCTGAAGCTTTCTTT
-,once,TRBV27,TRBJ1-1,CASWRKAEAFF,TGTGCCAGCTGGAGGAAGGCTGAAGCTTTCTTT
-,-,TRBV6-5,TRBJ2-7,CASSYSGGSGEQYF,TGTGCCAGCAGTTACTCTGGGGGGTCCGGCGAGCAGTACTTC
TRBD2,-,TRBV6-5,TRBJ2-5,CASGLALETQYF,TGTGCCAGCGGACTAGCGCTGGAGACCCAGTACTTC
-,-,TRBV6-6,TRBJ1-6,CASSYNSPLHF,TGTGCCAGCAGTTATAATTCACCCCTCCACTTT
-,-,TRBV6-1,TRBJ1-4,CASSTRGIEKLFF,TGTGCCAGCAGTACCCGGGGGATCGAAAAACTGTTTTTT
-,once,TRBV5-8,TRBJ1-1,CASSLEAATEAFF,TGTGCCAGCAGCTTGGAGGCAGCCACTGAAGCTTTCTTT
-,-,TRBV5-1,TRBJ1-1,CASSLGTTEAFF,TGCGCCAGCAGCTTAGGCACCACTGAAGCTTTCTTT
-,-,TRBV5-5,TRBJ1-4,CASREAGSAEKLFF,TGTGCCAGCAGAGAGGCGGGATCGGCTGAAAAACTGTTTTTT
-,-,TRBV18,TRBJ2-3,CASSRGTPSTDTQYF,TGTGCCAGCTCACGCGGGACTCCTAGCACAGATACGCAGTATTTT
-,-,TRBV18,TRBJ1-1,CASSPGKNTEAFF,TGTGCCAGCTCACCCGGGAAAAACACTGAAGCTTTCTTT
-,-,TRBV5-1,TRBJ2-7,CASSLTGPTYEQYF,TGCGCCAGCAGCTTGACAGGGCCCACCTACGAGCAGTACTTC
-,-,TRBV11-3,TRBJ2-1,CASSLKGRGVPLDEQFF,TGTGCCAGCAGCTTGAAGGGCAGGGGTGTCCCCCTCGATGAGCAGTTCTTC
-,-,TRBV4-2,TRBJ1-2,CASSQAGGYTF,TGTGCCAGCAGCCAAGCAGGTGGCTACACCTTC
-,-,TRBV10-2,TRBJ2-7,CATGGGLGAYEQYF,TGCGCCACCGGAGGGGGTTTGGGGGCCTACGAGCAGTACTTC